This T cell receptor beta chain was identified in a study of blood T cell repertoires in COVID-19. Trimming at V came to 4 bases and at J to 0 bases, leaving 16 bases not matched to a gene. Germline V gene sequence: CDR1 MDHEN, CDR2 SYDVKM. The CDR3 contains 19 residues. Generated by immunoSEQ multiplex PCR, the TCRdb table keeps only in-frame clones and is missing some. Altogether around 200,000 clones are present, about 90% being singletons, with the ten largest covering 0.6% to 0.8%. J is TRBJ2-7 and V is TRBV28; 9 nucleotides match TRBD2. The sample consisted of peripheral blood. The source of this sequence is a man aged 45-60 years with acute or convalescent COVID-19. The CDR3, as DNA: TGTGCCAGCAGTTCAACCCCGGGGGGGGCTAGCGGGACCTCCTACGAGCAGTACTTC. Translating it yields CASSSTPGGASGTSYEQYF.